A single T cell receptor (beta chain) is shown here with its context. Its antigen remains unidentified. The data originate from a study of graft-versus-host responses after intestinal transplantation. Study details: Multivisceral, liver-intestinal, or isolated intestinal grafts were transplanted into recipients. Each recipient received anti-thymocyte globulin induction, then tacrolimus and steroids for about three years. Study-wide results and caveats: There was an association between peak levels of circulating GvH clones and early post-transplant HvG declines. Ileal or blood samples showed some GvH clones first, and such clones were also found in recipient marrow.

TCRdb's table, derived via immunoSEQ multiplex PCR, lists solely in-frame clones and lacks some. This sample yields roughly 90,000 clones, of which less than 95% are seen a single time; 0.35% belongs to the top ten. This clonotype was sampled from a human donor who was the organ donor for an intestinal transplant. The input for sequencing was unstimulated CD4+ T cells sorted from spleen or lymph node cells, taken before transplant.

The DNA for the CDR3 is TGTGCCAGCAGCCCCCCCGGACTAGCGGCCACCGGGGAGCTGTTTTTT. Translated: CASSPPGLAATGELFF. This chain links TRBV5-6 with TRBJ2-2, with 10 bases matching TRBD2. The CDR3 has 16 residues. Germline CDR1 reads SGHDT; CDR2 reads YYEEEE. V lost 4 bases to trimming and J lost 4 bases; unmatched junction nucleotides: 7.